Below are 17 T cell receptor beta chains sequenced from a single sample in a study of OX40 agonist ivuxolimab in advanced cancers. Generated by immunoSEQ multiplex PCR, the TCRdb table keeps only in-frame clones and is missing some. There are 55,000 to 85,000 clones in the sample; about 85% occur only once, and roughly 0.69% lies in the top ten. The sequencing here drew on CD4+ or CD8+ T cells sorted from blood, taken in a trial of the OX40 agonist ivuxolimab. All receptors derive from an adult with an advanced solid tumor such as melanoma, head and neck, liver or kidney cancer.

The genes are TRBV7-8 and TRBJ1-1; the D gene is possibly TRBD1 (5 bases). The CDR3 is 13 residues long. V was cut by 5 bases and J by 1 base, with 8 bases left in between. Germline CDR1 SGHVS, CDR2 FQNEAQ. CDR3 coding DNA: TGTGCCAGCAGCGCGACAGCGAACACTGAAGCTTTCTTT. This codes for CASSATANTEAFF. The complete variable domain, with remaining parts taken from reference TRBV7-8 and TRBJ1-1, reads GAGVSQSPRYKVAKRGQDVALRCDPISGHVSLFWYQQALGQGPEFLTYFQNEAQLDKSGLPSDRFFAERPEGSVSTLKIQRTQQEDSAVYLCASSATANTEAFFGQGTRLTVV.

The CDR3 is CSFRGPSDYGYTF. The CDR3 coding sequence is TGCAGCTTCCGCGGACCGTCTGATTATGGCTACACCTTC. The gene calls are TRBV29-1 and TRBJ1-2; no clear D. Looked up from germline, CDR1 is SQVTM and CDR2 is ANQGSEA. V lost 8 bases to trimming and J lost 5 bases, with 18 bases between them. The CDR3 contains 13 residues.

The chain couples TRBV5-1 to TRBJ2-5; 10 positions agree with TRBD2. Trimming removed 5 bases from V and 5 bases from J; junction bases left unmatched: 6. In germline, CDR1 is SGHRS, CDR2 YFSETQ. CDR3 length equals 14 residues. The CDR3 loop reads CASRAGGLTETQYF. CDR3 nucleotide sequence: TGCGCCAGCAGAGCGGGGGGGCTCACGGAGACCCAGTACTTC.

The chain combines TRBV15 with TRBJ2-7, with D perhaps being TRBD1 or TRBD2 (6 bases each). Germline V gives CDR1 LNHNV, CDR2 YYDKDF (reference sequence). V was trimmed by 1 base and J by 6 bases, leaving 16 bases between them. The CDR3 has 15 amino acids. CDR3 nucleotide sequence: TGTGCCACCAGCAGAGGGGGGGCCTCGGCCTCCGAGCAGTACTTC. It translates to CATSRGGASASEQYF.

The gene calls are TRBV25-1 and TRBJ2-7; a weak D match, TRBD2 (7 bases). V was shortened by 6 bases and J by 3 bases, with 18 bases between the two germline ends. Germline CDR1 is MGHDK and CDR2 is SYGVNS. The CDR3 is made up of 15 amino acids. This CDR3 is CASSSSGGDFYEQYF. Here the CDR3 DNA reads TGTGCCAGCAGCTCGTCGGGGGGCGATTTCTACGAGCAGTACTTC.

The V gene is TRBV7-6, the J gene TRBJ1-3, with no clear D. The germline V and J ends were trimmed by 1 base and 0 bases, with 10 bases remaining between them. The CDR3 runs to 16 residues. Looked up from germline, CDR1 is SGHVS and CDR2 is FNYEAQ. CDR3 DNA: TGTGCCAGCAGCTTAGTTGGCCCTAACTCTGGAAACACCATATATTTT. Translated: CASSLVGPNSGNTIYF.

The chain is built from TRBV9 and TRBJ1-6; possible D gene TRBD1, 5 bases. Trimming took off 0 bases at V and 10 bases at J, with 20 bases between the two ends. This CDR3 region has 17 residues. Germline V gene data show CDR1 as SGDLS and CDR2 as YYNGEE. As DNA, the CDR3 is TGTGCCAGCAGCGTAGGGGTTTCGGAAGGGGCGTACTCACCCCTCCACTTT. It specifies CASSVGVSEGAYSPLHF.

This clone was observed once. Other DNA variants within this sample encode the same CDR3. This rearrangement joins TRBV6-4 to TRBJ1-6; D is possibly TRBD1 (5 bases). V was clipped by 2 bases and J by 10 bases, with 9 bases between them. CDR1 is MRHNA, CDR2 SNTAGT, per germline. The CDR3 totals 13 residues. This CDR3 is CASSDRGGSPLHF. The CDR3 DNA reads as TGTGCCAGCAGTGACAGGGGAGGATCACCCCTCCACTTT.

This chain links TRBV7-3 with TRBJ2-7, with D unresolved. The V gene lost 1 base and the J gene lost 6 bases, with 10 bases spanning the gap. Looked up from germline, CDR1 is SGHTA and CDR2 is FQGTGA. The CDR3 length is 13 residues. Written as DNA, the CDR3 is TGTGCCAGCAGCTTAAATTCCGGTGGCGAGCAGTACTTC. Protein sequence: CASSLNSGGEQYF.

The chain combines TRBV5-1 with TRBJ1-2; perhaps TRBD1 as D (6 bases). This CDR3 is 16 amino acids long. Looked up from germline, CDR1 is SGHRS and CDR2 is YFSETQ. V lost 0 bases and J lost 6, with 18 bases in between. DNA of the CDR3: TGCGCCAGCAGCTTGGGCCTCAATAGACAGGCCCATGGCTACACCTTC. This encodes CASSLGLNRQAHGYTF. The variable domain in full, with the rest retrieved from reference TRBV5-1 and TRBJ1-2, is KAGVTQTPRYLIKTRGQQVTLSCSPISGHRSVSWYQQTPGQGLQFLFEYFSETQRNKGNFPGRFSGRQFSNSRSEMNVSTLELGDSALYLCASSLGLNRQAHGYTFGSGTRLTVV.

V gene TRBV13 combines with J gene TRBJ2-4; 7 nucleotides match TRBD1. The germline V gene encodes CDR1 PRHDT and CDR2 FYEKMQ (reference sequence). The J segment lost 5 bases and the V segment lost 0 bases, leaving 1 base of the junction unmatched. This CDR3 spans 14 amino acids. The CDR3 nucleotides read TGTGCCAGCAGCTTAGGAGGGGGCCAAAACATTCAGTACTTC. Protein product: CASSLGGGQNIQYF.

This chain connects TRBV7-9 to TRBJ1-3, with TRBD1 matching over 7 bases. V lost 2 bases and J lost 4; bases outside the gene matches: 5. CDR1 is SEHNR, CDR2 FQNEAQ, per germline (reference sequence). The CDR3 loop spans 15 amino acids. The CDR3 protein is CASSLRQGEGNTIYF. CDR3 bases: TGTGCCAGCAGCTTAAGACAGGGTGAAGGAAACACCATATATTTT.

The J gene is TRBJ1-2, the V gene TRBV6-1; no firm D call. Trimming took off 6 bases at V and 4 bases at J, with 12 bases between the two ends. Germline V gene lookup returns CDR1 MNHNS and CDR2 SASEGT. This CDR3 has 13 amino acids. CDR3 bases: TGTGCCAGCAGGGAACTAGCTGGCTATGGCTACACCTTC. Translation: CASRELAGYGYTF.

This chain's CDR3 is CASSIYTGGSGNQPQHF. CDR3 sequence (DNA): TGTGCCAGTAGTATCTATACAGGGGGGAGTGGCAATCAGCCCCAGCATTTT. The V and J genes are TRBV19 and TRBJ1-5; 8 bases align to TRBD1. J lost 2 bases, V lost 3 bases, and 9 bases had no gene match. The germline gives CDR1 LNHDA, CDR2 SQIVND (reference sequence). This CDR3 spans 17 amino acids.

There are a few counts of this clone. V usage is TRBV27 and J usage is TRBJ1-6; 8 nucleotides match TRBD1. Germline V CDR1 and CDR2: MNHEY, SMNVEV (reference sequence). J lost 8 bases, V lost 0 bases, and 3 bases had no gene match. CDR3 length equals 15 residues. The CDR3 DNA is TGTGCCAGCAGTTTATCAGGGACAGGATATTCACCCCTCCACTTT. Its translation: CASSLSGTGYSPLHF.

The chain is built from TRBV29-1 and TRBJ2-2, with TRBD2 identical over 12 bases. The CDR3 is made up of 16 amino acids. V lost 4 bases, J lost 3 bases, and 6 bases stayed unmatched. Germline CDR1 is SQVTM and CDR2 is ANQGSEA. This CDR3 reads CSVGRLAGADTGELFF. In DNA, the CDR3 is TGCAGCGTTGGTCGACTAGCGGGGGCCGACACCGGGGAGCTGTTTTTT.

The chain links TRBV2 to TRBJ1-3; D possibly corresponds to TRBD1 (6 bases). Germline lookup yields CDR1 SNHLY and CDR2 FYNNEI. The CDR3 has 13 amino acids. The V end lost 7 bases, the J end lost 3 bases, and 10 bases lay between the germline ends. CDR3 residues: CASTAGVGNTIYF. Here the CDR3 DNA reads TGTGCCAGCACGGCAGGGGTTGGAAACACCATATATTTT.